This passage covers 10 T cell receptor beta chains from one sample sequenced in a study of glioma-infiltrating T cells after dendritic cell vaccination. Data came from immunoSEQ multiplex PCR; TCRdb stores just in-frame clones and leaves some out. The sample gives roughly 100,000 clones, about four fifths of which show up once; about 12% is in the top ten. The starting material was blood, obtained before dendritic cell vaccination. Source of these receptors: a human donor with glioblastoma.

This chain joins TRBV27 and TRBJ1-6; 7 bases fit TRBD1. The V gene's germline CDR1 is MNHEY and CDR2 SMNVEV (reference sequence). Trimming cost V 5 bases and J 0 bases; bases outside gene matches: 7. This CDR3 comprises 17 residues. The CDR3, as DNA: TGTGCCAGCAGTCCTGAGGGGGACAGCTCCTATAATTCACCCCTCCACTTT. Translating it yields CASSPEGDSSYNSPLHF.

The rearrangement joins TRBV30 to TRBJ2-1; 7 bases line up with TRBD2. This CDR3 comprises 15 residues. CDR1 and CDR2 (germline): GTSNPN, SVGIG (reference sequence). The junction had 3 bases not matched to a gene; V was cut back by 0 bases and J by 1 base. The CDR3 sequence is CAWSVPSGSYNEQFF. In DNA, the CDR3 is TGTGCCTGGAGTGTACCTAGCGGATCCTACAATGAGCAGTTCTTC.

This chain joins TRBV6-6 and TRBJ1-2; the match to TRBD1 covers 9 bases. V gave up 1 base and J gave up 7 bases; unmatched junction bases: 7. Germline-derived CDR1 and CDR2 are MNHNY and SVGAGI (reference sequence). The CDR3 runs to 15 residues. In DNA, the CDR3 is TGTGCCAGCAGTTACTTCAGGACAGGGGTGGGTGGCTACACCTTC. Residues: CASSYFRTGVGGYTF.

The chain is built from TRBV4-2 and TRBJ1-1; TRBD1 might be the D (5 bases). Trimming left V 3 bases short and J 3 bases short, with 11 bases between. CDR1 LGHNA and CDR2 YNFKEQ come from the germline V gene. This CDR3 region has 14 residues. The CDR3 spells CASSQATVYTEAFF. The CDR3 nucleotides read TGTGCCAGCAGCCAGGCGACAGTTTACACTGAAGCTTTCTTT.

The chain carries TRBV6-1 and TRBJ2-7; weak D call: TRBD1 (5 bases). V lost 4 bases, J lost 2 bases, and 15 bases lay in between. The CDR3 is made up of 15 amino acids. Germline V gene data show CDR1 as MNHNS and CDR2 as SASEGT. The CDR3 sequence: CASSGGPAGPYEQYF. DNA of the CDR3: TGTGCCAGCAGTGGGGGCCCGGCAGGACCCTACGAGCAGTACTTC.

The CDR3 region is CASSADRLYGYTF. Here the CDR3 DNA reads TGTGCCAGCAGCGCCGACAGGCTCTATGGCTACACCTTC. This chain uses TRBV9 with TRBJ1-2; a possible D gene is TRBD1 (6 bases). V was shortened by 3 bases and J by 4 bases, with 10 bases between the two germline ends. The CDR3 sequence is 13 residues long. Per the germline V gene, CDR1 is SGDLS and CDR2 is YYNGEE.

The V call is TRBV11-3, the J call TRBJ2-7, with TRBD2 as a possible D gene (6 bases). Trimming took off 4 bases at V and 2 bases at J, with 15 bases between the two ends. CDR1 and CDR2 from the germline V gene are SGHNT and YENEEA. The length of the CDR3 is 15 residues. The CDR3 sequence: CASSSHGGSTYEQYF. CDR3 coding DNA: TGTGCCAGCAGCTCCCATGGGGGGAGCACCTACGAGCAGTACTTC. Filled out from reference TRBV11-3 and TRBJ2-7, the complete variable domain reads EAGVVQSPRYKIIEKKQPVAFWCNPISGHNTLYWYLQNLGQGPELLIRYENEEAVDDSQLPKDRFSAERLKGVDSTLKIQPAELGDSAVYLCASSSHGGSTYEQYFGPGTRLTVT.

The table lists this clone with a few counts. The J gene is TRBJ2-2, the V gene TRBV7-3, with 10 bases aligning to TRBD2. V lost 1 base and J lost 2; bases outside the gene matches: 4. Germline V gene lookup returns CDR1 SGHTA and CDR2 FQGTGA. CDR3 length: 17 residues. The CDR3 spells CASSLRTSGVNTGELFF. Written as DNA, the CDR3 is TGTGCCAGCAGCTTAAGAACTAGCGGGGTTAACACCGGGGAGCTGTTTTTT.

The V call is TRBV5-1, the J call TRBJ2-3; 9 positions match TRBD2. The length of the CDR3 is 16 residues. Per germline, CDR1 SGHRS and CDR2 YFSETQ. The V segment lost 2 bases and the J segment 1 base; nucleotides outside the gene matches: 5. The CDR3 sequence: CASSFGPSGGTDTQYF. CDR3 DNA sequence: TGCGCCAGCAGCTTCGGTCCTAGCGGGGGCACAGATACGCAGTATTTT. The whole variable domain, filled in from reference TRBV5-1 and TRBJ2-3, reads KAGVTQTPRYLIKTRGQQVTLSCSPISGHRSVSWYQQTPGQGLQFLFEYFSETQRNKGNFPGRFSGRQFSNSRSEMNVSTLELGDSALYLCASSFGPSGGTDTQYFGPGTRLTVL.

The chain employs TRBV7-2 and TRBJ1-6; no clear D gene. V lost 5 bases to trimming and J lost 7 bases, with 12 bases between them. The CDR3 length is 14 residues. Germline V gene lookup returns CDR1 SGHTA and CDR2 FQGNSA. The CDR3 region is CASSQFFGNSPLHF. DNA of the CDR3: TGTGCCAGCAGCCAGTTTTTTGGCAATTCACCCCTCCACTTT.